The entry that follows covers one T cell receptor beta chain sequence. Its antigen is not known. Trimming cost V 0 bases and J 1 base, with 7 bases left between them. There are 14 residues in the CDR3. The data originate from a study of naive and memory T cell subsets. General study results and limits: From naive to CM, EM and EMRA, diversity decreased and Gini increased. Possibly reflecting memory cells re-expressing CD45RA, a few larger clonotypes occurred in naive repertoires, especially CD8.

Both TRBC1 and TRBC2 were covered by a beta constant-region primer of two equimolar oligonucleotides. Ligation attached a single-stranded oligonucleotide with a 12-nucleotide UMI and the SP2 primer to the cDNA 3' end. Nested alpha and beta constant-region primers with the SP2 primer drove four PCR rounds on ligated cDNA. TCRdb analysed the UMI-ligation and nested PCR reads with MiXCR anew, one entry per CDR3 protein. The profile shows some 150,000 distinct CDR3 sequences, approximately 17% of them singletons. This receptor was taken from a human donor in good health. Sequenced: naive CD4+ T cells from blood. The chain carries TRBV23-1 and TRBJ2-7, with D uncertain. TRBV23-1 is sorted into the ORF group, with uncertain function. The CDR3 protein is CASSQSRWSYEQYF. The CDR3 coding sequence is TGCGCCAGCAGTCAATCCCGGTGGTCCTACGAGCAGTACTTC.